Below, 5 T cell receptor beta chains from the same sample are listed, as sequenced in a study of T-cell memory formation after mild COVID-19. TCRdb analysed the 5' RACE reads with MiXCR anew, one entry per CDR3 protein. The sample includes 470,000 or so distinct CDR3 sequences, roughly 17% of them seen just once. The specimen was PBMCs or a T cell subset sorted from them (not recorded which). Receptor source: a man aged 18 to 30 who had mild COVID-19 (a few samples of this study predate the infection). Cell type and time point are not known.

The gene calls are TRBV7-9 and TRBJ1-1; D uncertain. The germline V gene encodes CDR1 SEHNR and CDR2 FQNEAQ (reference sequence). Trimming removed 6 bases at V and 6 bases at J, with 14 bases between. This CDR3 comprises 13 residues. CDR3 region: CASRLKSKAEAFF. The CDR3 nucleotides read TGTGCCAGCAGACTAAAGAGCAAGGCTGAAGCTTTCTTT.

This sequence joins TRBV4-1 and TRBJ2-3, with D hard to call. CDR3 size: 17 residues. The V gene lost 1 base and the J gene lost 5 bases, with 19 bases spanning the gap. In germline, CDR1 is MGHRA, CDR2 YSYEKL. The CDR3 DNA follows: TGCGCCAGCAGCCAAGCTATCACAGCTCGGTCACAAGATACGCAGTATTTT. Its translation is CASSQAITARSQDTQYF.

This clonotype was detected only a few times. The rearrangement joins TRBV6-5 to TRBJ1-2; D gene ambiguous. Germline lookup yields CDR1 MNHEY and CDR2 SVGAGI. The V and J ends lost 2 bases and 2 bases respectively, with 3 bases between them. The CDR3 is 12 residues long. CDR3 nucleotide sequence: TGTGCCAGCAGTTACGACAACTATGGCTACACCTTC. This gives the protein CASSYDNYGYTF.

This clonotype came up many times. This rearrangement joins TRBV24-1 to TRBJ2-3, with 10 positions matching TRBD2. The CDR3 sequence is 16 residues long. Germline trimming cut 0 bases from V and 5 bases from J; bases unmatched to any gene: 4. Looked up from germline, CDR1 is KGHDR and CDR2 is SFDVKD. CDR3 DNA: TGTGCCACCAGTGATTTGAAGCGGGGGGGTGAAGATACGCAGTATTTT. This translates into CATSDLKRGGEDTQYF.

This clonotype was seen many times. The V and J genes are TRBV11-1 and TRBJ1-1; TRBD1 aligns across 8 bases. CDR1 SGHAT and CDR2 FQDESV come from the germline V gene (reference sequence). CDR3 size: 13 residues. The V and J ends lost 5 bases and 3 bases, in that order; junction bases with no gene match: 2. DNA for the CDR3: TGTGCCAGCAGCACGGACAGGGACACTGAAGCTTTCTTT. As protein: CASSTDRDTEAFF. The variable domain in full, completed from reference TRBV11-1 and TRBJ1-1, reads EAEVAQSPRYKITEKSQAVAFWCDPISGHATLYWYRQILGQGPELLVQFQDESVVDDSQLPKDRFSAERLKGVDSTLKIQPAELGDSAMYLCASSTDRDTEAFFGQGTRLTVV.